Listed below are T cell receptor beta chains from one sample, sequenced in a study of blood T cell repertoires in COVID-19. The assay was immunoSEQ multiplex PCR, and TCRdb's table has in-frame clones only and misses some. The sample includes more than 35,000 clones, almost 85% seen only once; the top ten take approximately 10%. Sequenced input: peripheral blood. These receptors were obtained from a human donor in a cohort sampled during active COVID-19. Each CDR3 is given with its conserved first and last residue. A D gene is named only where the DNA matches it firmly. Size is omitted from some rows. Given values are once, few, many or a class for expanded clones.

v_gene: TRBV6-2/TRBV6-3; abundance: NA; d_gene: NA; j_gene: TRBJ2-3; CDR3nt: TGTGCCAGCAGTTACTCGAGACGCGAGGAGACAGATACGCAGTATTTT; CDR3aa: CASSYSRREETDTQYF
v_gene: TRBV7-3; abundance: NA; d_gene: NA; j_gene: TRBJ1-6; CDR3nt: TGTGCCAGCAGCTTAACTTCATCCCCGGGGGGTGGTTCACCCCTCCACTTT; CDR3aa: CASSLTSSPGGGSPLHF
v_gene: TRBV6-5; abundance: NA; d_gene: NA; j_gene: TRBJ2-5; CDR3nt: TGTGCCAGCAGCTCTGGAGGGGTTTTTGGAGAGACCCAGTACTTC; CDR3aa: CASSSGGVFGETQYF
v_gene: TRBV19; abundance: NA; d_gene: NA; j_gene: TRBJ1-5; CDR3nt: TGTGCCAGTAGCTTTTCCACAGACAGTTTTGGGCCACTAAATGCCAATCAGCCCCAGCATTTT; CDR3aa: CASSFSTDSFGPLNANQPQHF
v_gene: TRBV5-6; abundance: NA; d_gene: NA; j_gene: TRBJ2-1; CDR3nt: TGTGCCAGCAGCTTGGCTGGAGTCTCCTACAATGAGCAGTTCTTC; CDR3aa: CASSLAGVSYNEQFF
v_gene: TRBV7-8; abundance: NA; d_gene: NA; j_gene: TRBJ1-1; CDR3nt: TGTGCCAGCAGGGGAATAGAAGGGGTGGGAACTGAAGCTTTCTTT; CDR3aa: CASRGIEGVGTEAFF
v_gene: TRBV7-9; abundance: once; d_gene: TRBD2; j_gene: TRBJ2-4; CDR3nt: TGTGCCAGCAGCTTAGTTGGACTAGCGGGAACGGGAAACATTCAGTACTTC; CDR3aa: CASSLVGLAGTGNIQYF
v_gene: TRBV12-5; abundance: NA; d_gene: NA; j_gene: TRBJ1-4; CDR3nt: TGTGCTAGTGCCCAGGGACACCTTGTTGCAACTAATGAAAAACTGTTTTTT; CDR3aa: CASAQGHLVATNEKLFF
v_gene: TRBV7-8; abundance: NA; d_gene: TRBD2; j_gene: TRBJ2-7; CDR3nt: TGTGCCAGCAGCTTATCAGACTCACCGGCGGGAGATATCTACGAGCAGTACTTC; CDR3aa: CASSLSDSPAGDIYEQYF
v_gene: TRBV5-6; abundance: NA; d_gene: NA; j_gene: TRBJ1-1; CDR3nt: TGTGCCAGCACATCAGTGAACACTGAAGCTTTCTTT; CDR3aa: CASTSVNTEAFF
v_gene: TRBV16; abundance: NA; d_gene: NA; j_gene: TRBJ2-7; CDR3nt: TGTGCCAGCAGCCAAGGACAGACAGGTACCTACGAGCAGTACTTC; CDR3aa: CASSQGQTGTYEQYF
v_gene: TRBV4-1; abundance: NA; d_gene: NA; j_gene: TRBJ1-2; CDR3nt: TGCGCCAGCAGCCAAGTTACCGGGAACTATGGCTACACCTTC; CDR3aa: CASSQVTGNYGYTF
v_gene: TRBV30; abundance: NA; d_gene: TRBD2; j_gene: TRBJ2-1; CDR3nt: TGTGCCTGGAGCGACCCTACCGGGAGGGCCCCCAATGAGCAGTTCTTC; CDR3aa: CAWSDPTGRAPNEQFF
v_gene: TRBV2; abundance: NA; d_gene: TRBD2; j_gene: TRBJ2-7; CDR3nt: TGTGCCAGCAGTGAAGCGACCTATTCCGGGACTAGCGGGCAGCAGTACTTC; CDR3aa: CASSEATYSGTSGQQYF
v_gene: TRBV9; abundance: NA; d_gene: NA; j_gene: TRBJ2-3; CDR3nt: TGTGCCAGCAGCCCGCGTTCCACCCGGGTTACAGATACGCAGTATTTT; CDR3aa: CASSPRSTRVTDTQYF
v_gene: TRBV10-3; abundance: NA; d_gene: TRBD2; j_gene: TRBJ2-7; CDR3nt: TGTGCCATCAGCAGCGGGAATTACGAGCAGTACTTC; CDR3aa: CAISSGNYEQYF
v_gene: TRBV9; abundance: NA; d_gene: TRBD2; j_gene: TRBJ2-7; CDR3nt: TGTGCCAGCAGCCCAAAACCGGGACTAGCGGGAGGGAACGAGCAGTACTTC; CDR3aa: CASSPKPGLAGGNEQYF
v_gene: TRBV7-9; abundance: NA; d_gene: TRBD1; j_gene: TRBJ1-1; CDR3nt: TGTGCCAGCAGCCGGGACAGCGGCTGGACTGAAGCTTTCTTT; CDR3aa: CASSRDSGWTEAFF
v_gene: TRBV14; abundance: NA; d_gene: NA; j_gene: TRBJ1-2; CDR3nt: TGTGCCAGCAGCCTCGGGGTTCGTTCTGGCTATGGCTACACCTTC; CDR3aa: CASSLGVRSGYGYTF
v_gene: TRBV25-1; abundance: NA; d_gene: NA; j_gene: TRBJ1-1; CDR3nt: TGTGCCAGCAGTGTGACAGCCAACACTGAAGCTTTCTTT; CDR3aa: CASSVTANTEAFF
v_gene: TRBV27; abundance: NA; d_gene: NA; j_gene: TRBJ2-3; CDR3nt: TGTGCCAGCAGTTTCCGACAGCTCACAGATACGCAGTATTTT; CDR3aa: CASSFRQLTDTQYF
v_gene: TRBV5-4; abundance: NA; d_gene: NA; j_gene: TRBJ2-3; CDR3nt: TGTGCCAGCAGCTTGGGTTTGCGAGCCACAGATACGCAGTATTTT; CDR3aa: CASSLGLRATDTQYF
v_gene: TRBV7-9; abundance: NA; d_gene: NA; j_gene: TRBJ1-1; CDR3nt: TGTGCCAGCAGCCAACAGGCGAACACTGAAGCTTTCTTT; CDR3aa: CASSQQANTEAFF
v_gene: TRBV14; abundance: NA; d_gene: NA; j_gene: TRBJ1-3; CDR3nt: TGTGCCAGCAGCCCGGGGGGCACCATATATTTT; CDR3aa: CASSPGGTIYF
v_gene: TRBV14; abundance: NA; d_gene: TRBD1; j_gene: TRBJ2-1; CDR3nt: TGTGCCAGCAGCCAAGTTCCGGGACAGGGGTCCTACAATGAGCAGTTCTTC; CDR3aa: CASSQVPGQGSYNEQFF
v_gene: TRBV29-1; abundance: few; d_gene: TRBD1; j_gene: TRBJ1-5; CDR3nt: TGCAGCGTTGGACTAGAGCCGGGACAGGCCCAGCATTTT; CDR3aa: CSVGLEPGQAQHF
v_gene: TRBV3-1/TRBV3-2; abundance: NA; d_gene: TRBD1; j_gene: TRBJ2-7; CDR3nt: TGTGCCAGCAGCCAACCACCGGGACAGGGAGCCTACGAGCAGTACTTC; CDR3aa: CASSQPPGQGAYEQYF
v_gene: TRBV12-2; abundance: NA; d_gene: NA; j_gene: TRBJ1-4; CDR3nt: TGTGCAAGTCGACCCATCGGGACAGGACATGAAAAACTGTTTTTT; CDR3aa: CASRPIGTGHEKLFF
v_gene: TRBV30; abundance: NA; d_gene: TRBD2; j_gene: TRBJ2-1; CDR3nt: TGTGCCTGGAGTACCAGCGGGGGGGGGTACAATGAGCAGTTCTTC; CDR3aa: CAWSTSGGGYNEQFF
v_gene: TRBV5-1; abundance: NA; d_gene: NA; j_gene: TRBJ2-3; CDR3nt: TGCGCCAGCAGCTTGGAGGGCAGGGGTAGCACAGATACGCAGTATTTT; CDR3aa: CASSLEGRGSTDTQYF
v_gene: TRBV6-5; abundance: NA; d_gene: TRBD1; j_gene: TRBJ1-1; CDR3nt: TGTGCCAGCAGTTCCCCCGGGACAGGCGAGGCTTTCTTT; CDR3aa: CASSSPGTGEAFF
v_gene: TRBV6-2/TRBV6-3; abundance: medium-sized; d_gene: TRBD2; j_gene: TRBJ2-1; CDR3nt: TGTGCCAGCAGTTACTCCCCCGTTAGCGGGATTTACAATGAGCAGTTCTTC; CDR3aa: CASSYSPVSGIYNEQFF
v_gene: TRBV30; abundance: NA; d_gene: NA; j_gene: TRBJ1-1; CDR3nt: TGTGCCTGGGGGGCAGGCCTAAGCTCGGGGGCTTTCTTT; CDR3aa: CAWGAGLSSGAFF
v_gene: TRBV3-1/TRBV3-2; abundance: NA; d_gene: NA; j_gene: TRBJ2-5; CDR3nt: TGTGCCAGCAGCCCGCCTGGGACACTCCAAGAGACCCAGTACTTC; CDR3aa: CASSPPGTLQETQYF
v_gene: TRBV5-1; abundance: NA; d_gene: TRBD1; j_gene: TRBJ1-1; CDR3nt: TGCGCCAGCAGCGAACAGGGGACAAGCGCTGAAGCTTTCTTT; CDR3aa: CASSEQGTSAEAFF
v_gene: TRBV4-2; abundance: NA; d_gene: NA; j_gene: TRBJ2-3; CDR3nt: TGTGCCAGCAGCCTAATGTCGCGAGTTGAAGATACGCAGTATTTT; CDR3aa: CASSLMSRVEDTQYF
v_gene: TRBV2; abundance: many; d_gene: TRBD2; j_gene: TRBJ2-7; CDR3nt: TGTGCCAGCAGTGAAGTGGGGGGCACCACTAGCGGGTTGAACGAGCAGTACTTC; CDR3aa: CASSEVGGTTSGLNEQYF
v_gene: TRBV15; abundance: NA; d_gene: NA; j_gene: TRBJ1-2; CDR3nt: TGTGCCACCAGCAGAGATGGAACACAGAACTATGGCTACACCTTC; CDR3aa: CATSRDGTQNYGYTF
v_gene: TRBV21-1; abundance: NA; d_gene: NA; j_gene: TRBJ2-5; CDR3nt: TGTGCCAGCAGCTTTTGGAAAGCGGGGACCAAGAGAACCCAGTACTTC; CDR3aa: CASSFWKAGTKRTQYF
v_gene: TRBV27; abundance: few; d_gene: NA; j_gene: TRBJ1-6; CDR3nt: TGTGCCAGCAGTGCCCCGACTGGTTCACCCCTCCACTTT; CDR3aa: CASSAPTGSPLHF
v_gene: TRBV30; abundance: NA; d_gene: TRBD2; j_gene: TRBJ2-3; CDR3nt: TGTGCCTGGAACAGCGGGAGGGCCGGGGATACGCAGTATTTT; CDR3aa: CAWNSGRAGDTQYF
v_gene: TRBV5-1; abundance: few; d_gene: TRBD2; j_gene: TRBJ2-3; CDR3nt: TGCGCCAGCAGCCCGGGACTAGCGGGAGTACTTGATACGCAGTATTTT; CDR3aa: CASSPGLAGVLDTQYF
v_gene: TRBV19; abundance: NA; d_gene: NA; j_gene: TRBJ1-1; CDR3nt: TGTGCCAGTAGTATAGGGAGACGGCTCTCGCACACTGAAGCTTTCTTT; CDR3aa: CASSIGRRLSHTEAFF
v_gene: TRBV5-4; abundance: few; d_gene: TRBD2; j_gene: TRBJ2-7; CDR3nt: TGTGCCAGCAGCTCAGGTGGACTAGCGGGACCCAACGAGCAGTACTTC; CDR3aa: CASSSGGLAGPNEQYF
v_gene: TRBV5-5; abundance: NA; d_gene: TRBD1; j_gene: TRBJ1-1; CDR3nt: TGTGCCAGCAGTTTCGACAGGGTCAACACTGAAGCTTTCTTT; CDR3aa: CASSFDRVNTEAFF